This record concerns one TCR beta chain sequence. What it binds is not known. Blood samples, whole and unsorted for T cells, yielded the isolated total RNA. The CDR3 consists of 16 residues. Germline V CDR1 and CDR2: SQVTM, ANQGSEA. The data stem from a study of monozygotic twins with inflammatory bowel disease. The team made cDNA by running eight separate reactions for each sample. Via template switching, UMIs carrying a 6-nucleotide sample barcode were introduced. Using the 5' RACE reads, TCRdb records one entry per CDR3 protein without DNA. Its table lists fewer than 450,000 distinct CDR3 sequences. Study-wide results and limits: Perhaps reflecting limited power, concordant and discordant twins did not differ in repertoire similarity.

This TCR came from a human donor with ulcerative colitis or Crohn's disease, or a healthy co-twin of an affected twin (not recorded which). The gene calls are TRBV29-1 and TRBJ2-3; the TRBD1 assignment by TCRdb is unverifiable without DNA. Material for sequencing was blood. CDR3 sequence reads: CSLGGGLRSSTDTQYF.